Shown below are 31 T cell receptor beta chains from a single sample sequenced in a study of T cell responses to AZD1222 COVID-19 vaccine. This table comes from immunoSEQ multiplex PCR, and its TCRdb copy is limited to in-frame clones, with some not included. The sample yields about 83,000 clones, approximately 90% seen once. Sample: peripheral blood, taken 28 days after the second AZD1222 dose. These TCRs come from an adult who received the AZD1222 COVID-19 vaccine.

This chain uses TRBV12-5 with TRBJ1-5; 8 bases agree with TRBD1. The length of the CDR3 is 14 residues. Germline V gene data show CDR1 as LGHNT and CDR2 as FRNRAP. V dropped 6 bases and J dropped 6; count of bases not matched to a gene: 7. CDR3 sequence reads: CASGSGQGGQPQHF. CDR3 coding DNA: TGTGCTAGTGGCTCTGGACAGGGAGGTCAGCCCCAGCATTTT. Combining the CDR3 with reference TRBV12-5 and TRBJ1-5 gives the whole variable domain DARVTQTPRHKVTEMGQEVTMRCQPILGHNTVFWYRQTMMQGLELLAYFRNRAPLDDSGMPKDRFSAEMPDATLATLKIQPSEPRDSAVYFCASGSGQGGQPQHFGDGTRLSIL.

This chain joins TRBV7-9 and TRBJ1-4; perhaps TRBD1 as D (5 bases). Between the trimmed V and J ends, which lost 4 bases and 9 bases, there was a span of 24 bases. CDR1 is SEHNR and CDR2 is FQNEAQ in the germline V gene (reference sequence). This CDR3 comprises 17 residues. The CDR3 here is CASSSTVGTSNTQKLFF. CDR3 DNA: TGTGCCAGCAGCTCTACGGTTGGGACCTCCAATACCCAAAAACTGTTTTTT.

The J gene is TRBJ2-7, the V gene TRBV7-2; possibly TRBD2 for D (7 bases). The V gene's germline CDR1 is SGHTA and CDR2 FQGNSA. The ends were cut back, 8 bases at V and 9 bases at J, with 20 bases in the middle. The CDR3 runs 13 residues. The CDR3 DNA reads TGTGCCAGCGGGGGGGGCTTCGATGTTCGGCAGTACTTC. Translation gives CASGGGFDVRQYF.

The chain is built from TRBV28 and TRBJ1-2; 7 bases map to TRBD1. Germline V gene lookup returns CDR1 MDHEN and CDR2 SYDVKM. J lost 7 bases, V lost 2 bases, and 7 bases had no gene match. The CDR3 loop spans 14 amino acids. In nucleotides, the CDR3 is TGTGCCAGCAGTTTAGTAAGGGGGCAAACTGGCTACACCTTC. It codes for CASSLVRGQTGYTF.

The chain carries TRBV3-1 (or the pseudogene TRBV3-2) and TRBJ2-1, with 9 positions matching TRBD2. The V gene's germline CDR1 is LGHDT and CDR2 YNNKEL (reference sequence). The CDR3 is 15 residues long. V shed 2 bases and J 4 bases; nucleotides not matched to a gene: 3. CDR3 sequence reads: CASSQLAGIYNEQFF. CDR3 sequence (DNA): TGTGCCAGCAGCCAACTAGCGGGGATTTACAATGAGCAGTTCTTC.

V gene TRBV30 combines with J gene TRBJ1-4, with TRBD1 as a possible D gene (6 bases). The germline gives CDR1 GTSNPN, CDR2 SVGIG (reference sequence). V was trimmed by 2 bases and J by 8 bases, leaving 15 bases between them. CDR3 length equals 14 residues. CDR3 loop: CAWSPGHSGEKLFF. CDR3 nucleotides: TGTGCCTGGAGTCCGGGACACAGCGGGGAAAAACTGTTTTTT.

The chain combines TRBV14 with TRBJ2-7, with D perhaps matching TRBD1 or TRBD2 (5 bases each). Deletions cut 2 bases from V and 2 bases from J, with 13 bases between. The CDR3 runs to 15 residues. The germline CDR1 and CDR2 sequences are SGHDN and FVKESK. The CDR3 reads CASSQPGTYTYEQYF. The CDR3 nucleotides read TGTGCCAGCAGCCAACCCGGGACGTACACCTACGAGCAGTACTTC. The whole variable domain, filled in from reference TRBV14 and TRBJ2-7, reads EAGVTQFPSHSVIEKGQTVTLRCDPISGHDNLYWYRRVMGKEIKFLLHFVKESKQDESGMPNNRFLAERTGGTYSTLKVQPAELEDSGVYFCASSQPGTYTYEQYFGPGTRLTVT.

The chain links TRBV9 to TRBJ2-7; no clear D gene. Germline assignment: CDR1 SGDLS and CDR2 YYNGEE. Trimming stripped 7 bases from V and 5 bases from J, with 13 bases between. The CDR3 contains 12 residues. The CDR3 loop reads CASAGSGHEQYF. Here the CDR3 DNA reads TGTGCCAGCGCCGGAAGTGGTCACGAGCAGTACTTC.

The chain recombines TRBV19 with TRBJ2-2, with 8 bases fitting TRBD1. In germline, CDR1 is LNHDA, CDR2 SQIVND (reference sequence). V lost 10 bases to trimming and J lost 6 bases; unmatched junction nucleotides: 13. The length of the CDR3 is 15 residues. The chain's CDR3 is CATFPGTGDSGELFF. The CDR3 DNA sequence: TGTGCCACTTTCCCCGGGACAGGTGACTCCGGGGAGCTGTTTTTT.

The V and J genes are TRBV7-2 and TRBJ2-7, with TRBD2 matching over 9 bases. The germline CDR1 and CDR2 sequences are SGHTA and FQGNSA. The junction had 11 bases not matched to a gene; V was cut back by 6 bases and J by 2 bases. This CDR3 region has 16 residues. CDR3 sequence (DNA): TGTGCCAGCAGGCCCGCTAGGGAGCGGGAGGCCTACGAGCAGTACTTC. Amino acids: CASRPAREREAYEQYF.

V and J are TRBV9 and TRBJ2-7; D not resolved. Germline V gene lookup returns CDR1 SGDLS and CDR2 YYNGEE. The CDR3 has 15 residues. The V end lost 0 bases, the J end lost 2 bases, and 12 bases lay between the germline ends. CDR3 bases: TGTGCCAGCAGCGTAGGATCCTTGACCCCCTACGAGCAGTACTTC. The encoded protein is CASSVGSLTPYEQYF.

The chain couples TRBV10-3 to TRBJ1-2, with a weak D call TRBD1 (5 bases). Trimming pared 3 bases from V and 8 bases from J, leaving 10 bases between. The CDR3 loop spans 12 amino acids. The V gene's germline CDR1 is ENHRY and CDR2 SYGVKD. CDR3 DNA: TGTGCCATCAGTGACGGGGCCGAAGGCTACACCTTC. It specifies CAISDGAEGYTF.

The count of this clone is one. The J gene is TRBJ1-3, the V gene TRBV5-1; 7 bases are shared with TRBD1. The CDR3 totals 15 residues. Germline V gene sequence: CDR1 SGHRS, CDR2 YFSETQ. V shed 5 bases, J shed 4 bases, and the junction held 9 bases outside the gene matches. CDR3 in DNA: TGCGCCAGCAGTTCTTCAGGGACAGCAGGAAACACCATATATTTT. This sequence encodes CASSSSGTAGNTIYF.

The chain couples TRBV5-4 to TRBJ2-2; the match to TRBD2 covers 7 bases. The CDR3 is made up of 16 amino acids. Germline V gene data show CDR1 as SGHNT and CDR2 as YYREEE (reference sequence). J lost 3 bases, V lost 4 bases, and 9 bases had no gene match. The CDR3 DNA is TGTGCCAGCAGCCTACCCAGCGGGGCCCACACCGGGGAGCTGTTTTTT. Its translation is CASSLPSGAHTGELFF. The entire variable domain, with the rest obtained from reference TRBV5-4 and TRBJ2-2, is as follows: ETGVTQSPTHLIKTRGQQVTLRCSSQSGHNTVSWYQQALGQGPQFIFQYYREEENGRGNFPPRFSGLQFPNYSSELNVNALELDDSALYLCASSLPSGAHTGELFFGEGSRLTVL.

The chain employs TRBV9 and TRBJ2-3, with unresolved D. CDR1 and CDR2 (germline): SGDLS, YYNGEE. The V gene lost 0 bases and the J gene lost 2 bases, with 7 bases spanning the gap. This CDR3 is built from 14 residues. Written as DNA, the CDR3 is TGTGCCAGCAGCGTAGAAGTTAACACAGATACGCAGTATTTT. Its translation is CASSVEVNTDTQYF.

This rearrangement joins TRBV7-2 to TRBJ2-7; TRBD1 matches 11 bases. The V gene end was trimmed by 0 bases and the J gene end by 12 bases; junction bases not matched to a gene: 7. CDR1 and CDR2 from the germline V gene are SGHTA and FQGNSA. The CDR3 length is 14 residues. The CDR3 sequence: CASSLASDRGRRYF. CDR3 nucleotide sequence: TGTGCCAGCAGCTTAGCTTCGGACAGGGGGCGACGGTACTTC.

V is TRBV10-3 and J is TRBJ2-6; TRBD1 matches at 7 bases. V trimming: 0 bases; J trimming: 0 bases; junction bases outside the gene matches: 5. The germline V gene encodes CDR1 ENHRY and CDR2 SYGVKD. CDR3 size: 18 residues. The DNA of the CDR3 is TGTGCCATCAGTGAGTCCAGGACAGGTAGCTCTGGGGCCAACGTCCTGACTTTC. Translation gives CAISESRTGSSGANVLTF.

V gene TRBV20-1 combines with J gene TRBJ2-7, with unresolved D. The CDR3 runs to 11 residues. Trimming pared 0 bases from V and 0 bases from J, leaving 0 bases between. Germline V gene data show CDR1 as DFQATT and CDR2 as SNEGSKA (reference sequence). The CDR3 DNA is TGCAGTGCTAGAGACTCCTACGAGCAGTACTTC. It specifies CSARDSYEQYF.

The V gene is TRBV28, the J gene TRBJ1-3, with 11 positions matching TRBD1. This CDR3 has 19 amino acids. CDR1 is MDHEN and CDR2 is SYDVKM in the germline V gene. V shed 2 bases and J 2 bases; nucleotides not matched to a gene: 11. The CDR3, as DNA: TGTGCCAGCAGTTTAGGGATCGAGAGGACAGGGGGCACTGGAAACACCATATATTTT. Translation gives CASSLGIERTGGTGNTIYF.

This clone came up a few times. The chain recombines TRBV11-2 with TRBJ2-7; 7 bases map to TRBD2. Germline-derived CDR1 and CDR2 are SGHAT and FQNNGV. The trim removed 6 bases at V and 5 bases at J, leaving 13 bases unmatched. CDR3 size: 15 residues. CDR3 in DNA: TGTGCCAGCAGACCCACAAGCGGGAAGGTCCACGAGCAGTACTTC. Its protein product is CASRPTSGKVHEQYF.

This clone was seen only a few times. This sequence joins TRBV7-9 and TRBJ2-7; D perhaps matches TRBD2 (5 bases). The length of the CDR3 is 14 residues. In germline, CDR1 is SEHNR, CDR2 FQNEAQ (reference sequence). V shed 0 bases and J shed 0 bases, with 6 bases lying between them. CDR3 sequence: CASSLAGSSYEQYF. Written as DNA, the CDR3 is TGTGCCAGCAGCTTAGCTGGGAGCTCCTACGAGCAGTACTTC.

The rearrangement links TRBV28 to TRBJ2-5; no clear D gene. Germline lookup yields CDR1 MDHEN and CDR2 SYDVKM. Trimming took 6 bases from V and 5 from J, leaving 19 bases between them. CDR3 length equals 15 residues. Here the CDR3 DNA reads TGTGCCAGCAGAATGGCCGGTATTAGTTGGGAGACCCAGTACTTC. Its translation: CASRMAGISWETQYF.

The V gene is TRBV25-1, the J gene TRBJ1-4; tentative D call: TRBD1 (6 bases). Germline CDR1 reads MGHDK; CDR2 reads SYGVNS. The CDR3 extends over 15 amino acids. V was cut by 6 bases and J by 0 bases, with 11 bases left in between. The CDR3 bases are TGTGCCAGCAGCGCCCGACAGGCAACTAATGAAAAACTGTTTTTT. The encoded protein is CASSARQATNEKLFF.

The gene calls are TRBV24-1 and TRBJ1-2; D may be TRBD1 (5 bases). Per germline, CDR1 KGHDR and CDR2 SFDVKD. Trimming pared 4 bases from V and 2 bases from J, leaving 10 bases between. This CDR3 has 14 amino acids. In DNA, the CDR3 is TGTGCCACCAGTGACCGAGGGACCAACTATGGCTACACCTTC. Protein sequence: CATSDRGTNYGYTF.

This chain joins TRBV7-9 and TRBJ2-5, with 11 bases that match TRBD1. The germline gives CDR1 SEHNR, CDR2 FQNEAQ (reference sequence). The CDR3 has 16 residues. The junction had 7 bases not matched to a gene; V was cut back by 5 bases and J by 2 bases. The CDR3 is CASSPGGTGGQETQYF. The CDR3 DNA reads TGTGCCAGCAGCCCCGGGGGGACAGGGGGGCAAGAGACCCAGTACTTC.

The gene calls are TRBV15 and TRBJ2-6; D uncertain. V was clipped by 6 bases and J by 0 bases, with 3 bases between them. The CDR3 consists of 13 residues. CDR1 and CDR2 (germline): LNHNV, YYDKDF (reference sequence). The CDR3 DNA sequence: TGTGCCACCAGGGACTCTGGGGCCAACGTCCTGACTTTC. This codes for CATRDSGANVLTF.

The chain combines TRBV28 with TRBJ2-1, with D uncertain. Germline V lookup: CDR1 MDHEN, CDR2 SYDVKM. CDR3 size: 15 residues. Trimming took 6 bases from V and 6 from J, leaving 18 bases between them. CDR3 sequence (DNA): TGTGCCAGCAGCCGGACCACTAATCCGGGCAATGAGCAGTTCTTC. It encodes CASSRTTNPGNEQFF.

This chain connects TRBV28 to TRBJ2-5; TRBD2 aligns across 10 bases. The CDR3 spans 17 residues. The V segment lost 2 bases and the J segment 1 base; nucleotides outside the gene matches: 7. Germline V gene lookup returns CDR1 MDHEN and CDR2 SYDVKM. CDR3: CASSLGGSGRAQETQYF. The CDR3 region has the DNA TGTGCCAGCAGTTTAGGAGGGAGCGGGAGGGCCCAAGAGACCCAGTACTTC.

This sequence joins TRBV9 and TRBJ2-1, with D perhaps TRBD2 (6 bases). Germline lookup yields CDR1 SGDLS and CDR2 YYNGEE. V lost 4 bases and J lost 4, with 12 bases in between. This CDR3 region has 14 residues. The CDR3 nucleotides read TGTGCCAGCAGCCCCGGGGACTCTTACAATGAGCAGTTCTTC. Translation gives CASSPGDSYNEQFF. Using reference TRBV9 and TRBJ2-1 for the parts outside the CDR3, the full variable domain is DSGVTQTPKHLITATGQRVTLRCSPRSGDLSVYWYQQSLDQGLQFLIQYYNGEERAKGNILERFSAQQFPDLHSELNLSSLELGDSALYFCASSPGDSYNEQFFGPGTRLTVL.

This clone was observed once. This chain uses TRBV18 with TRBJ1-1, with a possible D match to TRBD1 (6 bases). The germline gives CDR1 KGHSH, CDR2 LQKENI. The CDR3 has 15 amino acids. V shed 2 bases and J shed 1 base, with 11 bases lying between them. The CDR3 nucleotides read TGTGCCAGCTCACCAAGGGCAGGGGAGAACACTGAAGCTTTCTTT. This encodes CASSPRAGENTEAFF.

In DNA, the CDR3 is TGTGCCAGCAGTGAGGGCAGCTACAATGAGCAGTTCTTC. Its translation is CASSEGSYNEQFF. J is TRBJ2-1 and V is TRBV6-1; the D is unclear. Germline CDR1 and CDR2: MNHNS and SASEGT. V gave up 3 bases and J gave up 3 bases, with 6 bases separating them. This CDR3 comprises 13 residues.